The clone carrying this T cell receptor (beta chain) was seen many times. The antigen remains undetermined. The V end was cut by 5 bases, the J end by 1 base, with 8 bases between. The CDR3 is made up of 12 amino acids. Germline V CDR1 and CDR2: SQVTM, ANQGSEA. This specimen comes from a study of T cells in Graves' hyperthyroidism and ophthalmopathy. Findings of the study overall: Before onset, by a median of approximately 6.8 months, the model predicted ophthalmopathy. Among thyroid clonotypes expanded above 0.001, most also appeared in blood.

Regions amplified from RNA transcripts were the TCR beta CDR3 regions. When the TCR CDR3 underwent first-round RT-PCR, the HTBI primer set was used. TCRdb used MiXCR to reprocess the multiplex PCR reads, holding one entry per CDR3 protein. Of roughly 660,000 distinct CDR3 sequences listed, around 15% are singletons. Recently diagnosed hyperthyroidism of less than 2 months' duration affected patients aged 18 to 65. Diagnosing involved the use of clinical symptoms, serum thyroxine and TRAb, thyroid ultrasound and orbital computed tomography. This chain connects TRBV29-1 to TRBJ1-1, with D possibly TRBD1 on 5 matching bases. The sequencing input was blood. This clonotype was sampled from a man aged 50-60 years with Graves' hyperthyroidism. The CDR3 nucleotides read TGCAGCGTTTCAGGGAGGAACACTGAAGCTTTCTTT. Protein product: CSVSGRNTEAFF.